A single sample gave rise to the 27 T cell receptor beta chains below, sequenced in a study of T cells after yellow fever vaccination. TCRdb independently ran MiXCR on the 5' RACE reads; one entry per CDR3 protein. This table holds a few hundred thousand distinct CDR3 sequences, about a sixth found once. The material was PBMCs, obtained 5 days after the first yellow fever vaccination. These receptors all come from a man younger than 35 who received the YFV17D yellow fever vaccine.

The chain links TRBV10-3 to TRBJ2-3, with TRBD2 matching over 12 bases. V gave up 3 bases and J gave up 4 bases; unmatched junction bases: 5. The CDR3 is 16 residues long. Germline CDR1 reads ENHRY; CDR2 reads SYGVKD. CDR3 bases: TGTGCCATCAGTGACGGGCTAGCGGGGGGGTCAGATACGCAGTATTTT. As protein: CAISDGLAGGSDTQYF.

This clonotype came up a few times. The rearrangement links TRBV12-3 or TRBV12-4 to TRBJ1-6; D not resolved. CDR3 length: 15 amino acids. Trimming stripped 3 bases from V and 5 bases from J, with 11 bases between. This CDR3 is CASSFGSSHNSPLHF. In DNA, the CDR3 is TGTGCCAGCAGTTTCGGGAGTAGTCATAATTCACCCCTCCACTTT.

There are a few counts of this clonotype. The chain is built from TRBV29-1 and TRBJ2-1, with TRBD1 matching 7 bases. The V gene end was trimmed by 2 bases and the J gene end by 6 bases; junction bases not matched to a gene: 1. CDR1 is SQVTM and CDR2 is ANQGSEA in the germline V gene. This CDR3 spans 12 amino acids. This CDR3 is CSVETGANEQFF. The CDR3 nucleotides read TGCAGCGTTGAAACAGGGGCCAATGAGCAGTTCTTC.

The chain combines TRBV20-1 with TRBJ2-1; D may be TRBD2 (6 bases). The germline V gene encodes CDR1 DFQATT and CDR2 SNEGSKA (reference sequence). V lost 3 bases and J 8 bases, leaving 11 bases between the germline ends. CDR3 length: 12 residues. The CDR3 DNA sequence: TGCAGTGCTAGCCGGGGGTTCGATGAGCAGTTCTTC. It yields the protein CSASRGFDEQFF.

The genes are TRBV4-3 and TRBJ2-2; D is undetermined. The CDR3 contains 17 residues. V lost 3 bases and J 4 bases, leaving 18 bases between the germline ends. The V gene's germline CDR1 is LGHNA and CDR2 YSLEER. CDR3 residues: CASSQHYLASSTGELFF. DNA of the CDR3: TGCGCCAGCAGCCAGCACTACCTCGCTTCGAGCACCGGGGAGCTGTTTTTT.

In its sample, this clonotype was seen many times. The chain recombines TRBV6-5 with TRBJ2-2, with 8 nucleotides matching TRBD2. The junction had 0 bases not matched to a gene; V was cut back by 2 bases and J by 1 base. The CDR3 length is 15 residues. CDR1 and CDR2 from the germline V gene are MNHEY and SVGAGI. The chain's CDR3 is CASSYSGGNTGELFF. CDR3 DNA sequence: TGTGCCAGCAGTTACAGCGGGGGGAACACCGGGGAGCTGTTTTTT.

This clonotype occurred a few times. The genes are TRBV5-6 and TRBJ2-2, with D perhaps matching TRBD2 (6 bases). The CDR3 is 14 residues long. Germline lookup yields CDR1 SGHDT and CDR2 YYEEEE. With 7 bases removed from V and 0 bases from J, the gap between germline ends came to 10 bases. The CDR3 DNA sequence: TGTGCCAGCCGGGGGAGGTCGAACACCGGGGAGCTGTTTTTT. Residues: CASRGRSNTGELFF.

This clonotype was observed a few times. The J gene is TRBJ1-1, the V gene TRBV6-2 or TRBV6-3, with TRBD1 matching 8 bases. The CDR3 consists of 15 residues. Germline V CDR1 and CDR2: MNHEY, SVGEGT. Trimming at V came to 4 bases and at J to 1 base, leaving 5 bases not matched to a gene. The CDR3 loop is CASSLPGQENTEAFF. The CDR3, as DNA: TGTGCCAGCAGTTTACCGGGACAGGAGAACACTGAAGCTTTCTTT.

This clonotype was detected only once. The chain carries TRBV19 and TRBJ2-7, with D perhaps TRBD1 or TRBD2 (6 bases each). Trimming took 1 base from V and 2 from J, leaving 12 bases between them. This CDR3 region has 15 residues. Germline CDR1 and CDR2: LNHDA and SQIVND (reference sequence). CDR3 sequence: CASSIGRGATYEQYF. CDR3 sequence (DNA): TGTGCCAGTAGTATAGGGAGGGGGGCCACCTACGAGCAGTACTTC.

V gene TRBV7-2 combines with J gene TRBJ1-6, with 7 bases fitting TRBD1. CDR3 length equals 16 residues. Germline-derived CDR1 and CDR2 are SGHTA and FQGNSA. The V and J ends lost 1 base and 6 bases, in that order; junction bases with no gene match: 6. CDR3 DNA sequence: TGTGCCAGCAGCTTAGTGGTGCAGGGGGGTAATTCACCCCTCCACTTT. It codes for CASSLVVQGGNSPLHF.

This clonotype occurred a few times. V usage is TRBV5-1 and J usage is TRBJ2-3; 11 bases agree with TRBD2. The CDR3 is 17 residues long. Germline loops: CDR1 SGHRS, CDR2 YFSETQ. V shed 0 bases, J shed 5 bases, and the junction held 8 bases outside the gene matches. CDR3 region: CASSLGGSGGAGDTQYF. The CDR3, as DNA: TGCGCCAGCAGCTTGGGGGGTAGCGGGGGGGCCGGAGATACGCAGTATTTT. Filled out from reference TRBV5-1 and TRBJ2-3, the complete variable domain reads KAGVTQTPRYLIKTRGQQVTLSCSPISGHRSVSWYQQTPGQGLQFLFEYFSETQRNKGNFPGRFSGRQFSNSRSEMNVSTLELGDSALYLCASSLGGSGGAGDTQYFGPGTRLTVL.

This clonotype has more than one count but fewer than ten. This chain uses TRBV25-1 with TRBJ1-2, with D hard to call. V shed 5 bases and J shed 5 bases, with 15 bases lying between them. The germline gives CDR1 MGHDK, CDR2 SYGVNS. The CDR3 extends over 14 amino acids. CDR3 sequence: CASSFRMEGYGYTF. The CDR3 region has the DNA TGTGCCAGCAGTTTTCGGATGGAGGGTTATGGCTACACCTTC.

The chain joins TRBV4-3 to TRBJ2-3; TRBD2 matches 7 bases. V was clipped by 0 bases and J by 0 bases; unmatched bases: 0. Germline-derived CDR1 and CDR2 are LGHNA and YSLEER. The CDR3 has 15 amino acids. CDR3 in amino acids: CASSQERESTDTQYF. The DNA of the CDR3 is TGCGCCAGCAGCCAAGAGCGGGAGAGCACAGATACGCAGTATTTT.

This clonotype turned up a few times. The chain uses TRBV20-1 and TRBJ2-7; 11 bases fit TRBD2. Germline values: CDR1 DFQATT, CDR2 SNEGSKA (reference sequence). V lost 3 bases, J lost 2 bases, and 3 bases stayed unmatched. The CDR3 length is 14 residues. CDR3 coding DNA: TGCAGTGCTAGGGATAGCGGGGGGGCCTACGAGCAGTACGTC. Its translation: CSARDSGGAYEQYV.

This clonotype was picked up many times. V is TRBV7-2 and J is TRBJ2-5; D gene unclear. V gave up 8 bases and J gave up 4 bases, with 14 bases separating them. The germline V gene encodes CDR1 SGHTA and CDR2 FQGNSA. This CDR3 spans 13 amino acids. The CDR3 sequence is CASSPTRGETQYF. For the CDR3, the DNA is TGTGCCAGCTCACCAACCCGAGGAGAGACCCAGTACTTC.

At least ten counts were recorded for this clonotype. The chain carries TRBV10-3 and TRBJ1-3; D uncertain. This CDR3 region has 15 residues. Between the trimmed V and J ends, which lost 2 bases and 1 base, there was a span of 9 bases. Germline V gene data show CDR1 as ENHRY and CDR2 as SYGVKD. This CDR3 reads CAISEAPFSGNTIYF. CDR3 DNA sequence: TGTGCCATCAGTGAGGCCCCTTTTTCTGGAAACACCATATATTTT.

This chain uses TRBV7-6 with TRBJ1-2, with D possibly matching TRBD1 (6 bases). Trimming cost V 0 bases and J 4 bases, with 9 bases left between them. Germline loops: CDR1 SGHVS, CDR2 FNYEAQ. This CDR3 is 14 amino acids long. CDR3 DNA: TGTGCCAGCAGCTTAGCGGAGGGGGGCTATGGCTACACCTTC. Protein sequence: CASSLAEGGYGYTF.

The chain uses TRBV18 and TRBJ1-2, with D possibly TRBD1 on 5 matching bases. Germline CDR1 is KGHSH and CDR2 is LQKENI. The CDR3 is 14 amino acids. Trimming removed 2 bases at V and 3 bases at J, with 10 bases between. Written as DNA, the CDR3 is TGTGCCAGCTCACCAGAGGGGCGCGACTATGGCTACACCTTC. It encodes CASSPEGRDYGYTF.

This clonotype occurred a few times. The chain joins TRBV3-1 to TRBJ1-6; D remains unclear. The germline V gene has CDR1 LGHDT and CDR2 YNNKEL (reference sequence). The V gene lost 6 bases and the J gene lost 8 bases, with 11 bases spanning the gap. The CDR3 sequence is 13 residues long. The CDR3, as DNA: TGTGCCAGCAGTCCCCTAGCCGATTCACCCCTCCACTTT. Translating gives CASSPLADSPLHF.

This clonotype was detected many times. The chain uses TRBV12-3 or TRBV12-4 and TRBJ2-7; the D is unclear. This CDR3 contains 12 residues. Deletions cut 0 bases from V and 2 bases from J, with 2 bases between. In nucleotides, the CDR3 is TGTGCCAGCAGTTTAGCGACCTACGAGCAGTACTTC. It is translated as CASSLATYEQYF.

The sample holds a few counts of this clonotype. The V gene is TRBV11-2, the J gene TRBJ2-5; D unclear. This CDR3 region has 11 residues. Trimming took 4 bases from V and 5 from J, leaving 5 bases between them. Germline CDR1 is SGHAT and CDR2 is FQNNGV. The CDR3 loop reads CASSSTETQYF. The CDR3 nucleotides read TGTGCCAGCAGCTCAACTGAGACCCAGTACTTC.

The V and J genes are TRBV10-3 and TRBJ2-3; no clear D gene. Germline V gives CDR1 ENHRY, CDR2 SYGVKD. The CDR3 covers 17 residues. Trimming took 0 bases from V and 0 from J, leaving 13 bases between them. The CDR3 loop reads CAISESNGPASTDTQYF. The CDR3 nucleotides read TGTGCCATCAGTGAGTCGAACGGGCCGGCTAGCACAGATACGCAGTATTTT.

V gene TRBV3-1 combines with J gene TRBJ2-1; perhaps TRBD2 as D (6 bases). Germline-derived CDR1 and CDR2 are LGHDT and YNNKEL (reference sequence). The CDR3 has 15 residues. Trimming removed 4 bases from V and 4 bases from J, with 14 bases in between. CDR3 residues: CASSPNSGAYNEQFF. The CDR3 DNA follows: TGTGCCAGCAGCCCAAATAGCGGAGCATACAATGAGCAGTTCTTC.

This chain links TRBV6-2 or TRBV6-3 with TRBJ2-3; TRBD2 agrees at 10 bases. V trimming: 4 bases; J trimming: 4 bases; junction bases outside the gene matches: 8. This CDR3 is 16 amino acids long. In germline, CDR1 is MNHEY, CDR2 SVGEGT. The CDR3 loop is CASSSPSGGLSDTQYF. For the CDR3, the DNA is TGTGCCAGCAGTTCACCTAGCGGGGGACTATCAGATACGCAGTATTTT.

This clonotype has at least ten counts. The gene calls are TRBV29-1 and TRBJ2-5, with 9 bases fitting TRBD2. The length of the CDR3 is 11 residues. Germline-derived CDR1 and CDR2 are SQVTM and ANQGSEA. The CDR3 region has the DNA TGCGGCGGGAGGGTAAAAGAGACCCAGTACTTC. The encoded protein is CGGRVKETQYF.

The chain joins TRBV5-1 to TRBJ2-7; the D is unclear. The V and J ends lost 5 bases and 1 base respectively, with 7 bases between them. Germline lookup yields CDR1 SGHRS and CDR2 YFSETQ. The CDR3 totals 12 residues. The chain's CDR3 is CASREQSYEQYF. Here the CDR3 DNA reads TGCGCCAGCAGGGAGCAATCCTACGAGCAGTACTTC.

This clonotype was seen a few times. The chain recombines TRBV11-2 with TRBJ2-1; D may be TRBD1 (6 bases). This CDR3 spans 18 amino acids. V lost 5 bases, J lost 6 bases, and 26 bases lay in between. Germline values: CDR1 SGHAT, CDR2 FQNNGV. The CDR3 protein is CASSPRFTGIAEGNEQFF. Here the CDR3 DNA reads TGTGCCAGCAGCCCCCGATTTACAGGGATAGCAGAGGGCAATGAGCAGTTCTTC.